One TCR beta chain is described in this entry. At one end the junction does not follow the germline gene, possibly because of a read error. The library was built from roughly 400 ng RNA with molecular barcoded adaptors for alpha/delta and beta/gamma chains. From the reads, TCRdb called clonotypes with MiXCR, one entry per CDR3 protein. The sample comprises tens of thousands of distinct CDR3 sequences, about a fifth of which are singletons, and around 15% rests with the top ten. The entry originates in a study of read filtering for tumor transcriptome and immune sequencing. In germline, CDR1 is MDHEN, CDR2 SYDVKM. The CDR3 runs to 15 residues.

The sample was a population of CD138-negative cells sorted from bone marrow. This TCR derives from a donor older than 35 with multiple myeloma. V is TRBV28 and J is TRBJ1-5, with a possible D match to TRBD1 (5 bases). CDR3: CASTPARDSNQPQHF. The CDR3 DNA sequence: TGCGCCAGCACCCCCGCCCGGGACAGCAATCAGCCCCAGCATTTT.